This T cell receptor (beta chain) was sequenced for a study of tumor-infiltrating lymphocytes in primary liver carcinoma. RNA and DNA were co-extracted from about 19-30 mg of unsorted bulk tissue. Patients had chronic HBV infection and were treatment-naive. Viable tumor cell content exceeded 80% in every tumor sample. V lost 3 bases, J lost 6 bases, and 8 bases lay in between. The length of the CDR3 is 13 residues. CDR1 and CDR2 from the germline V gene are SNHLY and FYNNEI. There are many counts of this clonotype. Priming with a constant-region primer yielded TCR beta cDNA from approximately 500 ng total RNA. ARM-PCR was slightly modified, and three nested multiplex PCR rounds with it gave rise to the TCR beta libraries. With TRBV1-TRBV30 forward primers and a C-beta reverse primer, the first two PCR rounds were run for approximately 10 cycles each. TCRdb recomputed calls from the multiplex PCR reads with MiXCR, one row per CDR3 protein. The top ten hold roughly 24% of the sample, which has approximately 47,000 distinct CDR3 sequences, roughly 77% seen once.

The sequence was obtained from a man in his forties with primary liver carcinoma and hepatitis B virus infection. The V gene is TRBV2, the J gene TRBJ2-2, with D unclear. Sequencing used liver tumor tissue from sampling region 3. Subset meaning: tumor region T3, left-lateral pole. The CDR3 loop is CASSETFSGELFF. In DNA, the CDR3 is TGTGCCAGCAGTGAGACATTCTCCGGGGAGCTGTTTTTT.